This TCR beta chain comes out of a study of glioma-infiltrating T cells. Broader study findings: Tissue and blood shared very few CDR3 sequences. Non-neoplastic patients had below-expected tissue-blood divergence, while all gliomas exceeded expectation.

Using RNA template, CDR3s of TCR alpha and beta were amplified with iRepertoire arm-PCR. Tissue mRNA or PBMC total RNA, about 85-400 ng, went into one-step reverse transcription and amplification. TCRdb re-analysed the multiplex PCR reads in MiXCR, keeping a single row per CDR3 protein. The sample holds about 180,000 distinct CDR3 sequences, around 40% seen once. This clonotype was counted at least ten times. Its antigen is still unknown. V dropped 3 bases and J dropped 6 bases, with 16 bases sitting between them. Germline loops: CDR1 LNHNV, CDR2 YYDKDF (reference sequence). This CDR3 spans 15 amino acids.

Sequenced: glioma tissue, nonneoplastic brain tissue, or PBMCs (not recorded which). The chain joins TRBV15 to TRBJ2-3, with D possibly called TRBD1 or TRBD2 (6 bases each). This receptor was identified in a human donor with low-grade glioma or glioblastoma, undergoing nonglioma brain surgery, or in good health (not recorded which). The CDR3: CATSRIGGSMDTQYF. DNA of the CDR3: TGTGCCACCAGCAGGATAGGGGGGAGCATGGATACGCAGTATTTT.